These 27 T cell receptor beta chains share one sample of origin, sequenced in a study of T-cell memory formation after mild COVID-19. TCRdb ran MiXCR on the 5' RACE reads and lists one entry per CDR3 protein. The sample has over 400,000 distinct CDR3 sequences; more than 20% are singletons. The sample consisted of PBMCs or a T cell subset sorted from them (not recorded which). Receptors were obtained from an adult woman who had mild COVID-19 (a few samples of this study predate the infection). Cell type and time point are not known.

This clonotype has a handful of counts. The V gene is TRBV5-1, the J gene TRBJ2-5, with 11 bases aligning to TRBD2. The germline V gene has CDR1 SGHRS and CDR2 YFSETQ. The CDR3 has 16 residues. J lost 1 base, V lost 4 bases, and 6 bases had no gene match. The CDR3 DNA reads as TGCGCCAGCAGCCATCTAGCGGGAGGCCTCCAAGAGACCCAGTACTTC. Its translation is CASSHLAGGLQETQYF.

There are a few counts of this clonotype. J is TRBJ1-2 and V is TRBV12-3 or TRBV12-4; D unresolved. Trimming cost V 3 bases and J 7 bases, with 9 bases left between them. This CDR3 has 12 residues. The DNA for the CDR3 is TGTGCCAGCAGTTTGAAGGGCGGTGGCTACACCTTC. Amino acid sequence: CASSLKGGGYTF.

This clonotype turned up a few times. J is TRBJ2-6 and V is TRBV6-2 or TRBV6-3, with 7 bases matching TRBD1. After removal of 4 bases from V and 3 bases from J, the junction contained 3 bases not matched to a gene. Germline V gives CDR1 MNHEY, CDR2 SVGEGT. The CDR3 is 15 amino acids. The CDR3 DNA reads TGTGCCAGCAGTTCCGGACAGGTTGGGGCCAACGTCCTGACTTTC. Protein: CASSSGQVGANVLTF.

A few counts support this clonotype. V gene TRBV5-1 combines with J gene TRBJ1-2; D is unclear. Trimming cost V 0 bases and J 3 bases, with 12 bases left between them. Looked up from germline, CDR1 is SGHRS and CDR2 is YFSETQ. This CDR3 spans 15 amino acids. Here the CDR3 reads CASSLDSNGYYGYTF. DNA for the CDR3: TGCGCCAGCAGCTTGGATTCCAATGGATACTATGGCTACACCTTC.

This clonotype was picked up a small number of times. The chain joins TRBV18 to TRBJ2-1; D is possibly TRBD1 (6 bases). V dropped 3 bases and J dropped 5 bases, with 11 bases sitting between them. The CDR3 is made up of 14 amino acids. Germline V lookup: CDR1 KGHSH, CDR2 LQKENI. The CDR3 sequence is CASSPPWGHNEQFF. The CDR3 nucleotides read TGTGCCAGCTCACCTCCTTGGGGGCACAATGAGCAGTTCTTC.

A few counts support this clonotype. The V call is TRBV2, the J call TRBJ2-1; D perhaps matches TRBD2 (6 bases). This CDR3 spans 12 amino acids. In germline, CDR1 is SNHLY, CDR2 FYNNEI. V was cut by 3 bases and J by 12 bases, with 12 bases left in between. The CDR3 DNA reads TGTGCCAGCAGTGATACGGAGGGGCCGCAGTTCTTC. It specifies CASSDTEGPQFF.

There are a few counts of this clonotype. The rearrangement links TRBV6-5 to TRBJ2-7, with TRBD1 identical over 8 bases. V was pared by 6 bases and J by 5 bases, with 6 bases of the junction left unmatched. The germline CDR1 and CDR2 sequences are MNHEY and SVGAGI. This CDR3 comprises 13 residues. CDR3: CASSQAGGNEQYF. CDR3 bases: TGTGCCAGCAGCCAGGCAGGGGGCAACGAGCAGTACTTC.

The gene calls are TRBV4-2 and TRBJ1-2; a possible D gene is TRBD1 (5 bases). The CDR3 is 15 residues long. The V end lost 0 bases, the J end lost 4 bases, and 12 bases lay between the germline ends. Germline V gene data show CDR1 as LGHNA and CDR2 as YNFKEQ. CDR3 nucleotide sequence: TGTGCCAGCAGCCAAGAAACAGGAGGGGCCTATGGCTACACCTTC. Its protein is CASSQETGGAYGYTF.

This clonotype was seen many times. V usage is TRBV15 and J usage is TRBJ2-2; tentatively, D is TRBD2 (6 bases). Germline-derived CDR1 and CDR2 are LNHNV and YYDKDF (reference sequence). V shed 3 bases and J shed 0 bases, with 26 bases lying between them. The CDR3 is 21 residues long. CDR3 amino acids: CATSRAVGGKGVITNTGELFF. DNA of the CDR3: TGTGCCACCAGCAGGGCAGTGGGGGGAAAAGGAGTGATTACGAACACCGGGGAGCTGTTTTTT.

V usage is TRBV7-9 and J usage is TRBJ1-6; possibly TRBD1 for D (5 bases). V was trimmed by 0 bases and J by 4 bases, leaving 7 bases between them. Germline CDR1 reads SEHNR; CDR2 reads FQNEAQ (reference sequence). This CDR3 comprises 15 residues. The CDR3 bases are TGTGCCAGCAGCTTAGCGGGGGTTTATAATTCACCCCTCCACTTT. The encoded protein is CASSLAGVYNSPLHF.

This chain links TRBV20-1 with TRBJ2-7; the D call may be TRBD1 or TRBD2 (6 bases each). The CDR3 consists of 13 residues. V was shortened by 7 bases and J by 5 bases, with 18 bases between the two germline ends. The germline V gene encodes CDR1 DFQATT and CDR2 SNEGSKA (reference sequence). The CDR3, as DNA: TGCAGTGTTTGGGGGGCGAGTCTTGACGAGCAGTACTTC. Translated, it gives CSVWGASLDEQYF.

The rearrangement uses TRBV20-1 and TRBJ2-3, with D hard to call. CDR1 and CDR2 from the germline V gene are DFQATT and SNEGSKA (reference sequence). This CDR3 comprises 14 residues. The V end lost 1 base, the J end lost 3 bases, and 11 bases lay between the germline ends. The CDR3 region is CSARGTLRTDTQYF. As DNA, the CDR3 is TGCAGTGCTAGAGGCACGTTAAGGACAGATACGCAGTATTTT.

This chain links TRBV6-5 with TRBJ2-3, with 14 bases aligning to TRBD2. Germline V gives CDR1 MNHEY, CDR2 SVGAGI. The CDR3 is 17 residues long. V was pared by 5 bases and J by 6 bases, with 10 bases of the junction left unmatched. CDR3 sequence: CASSPTSGRANSDTQYF. The CDR3, as DNA: TGTGCCAGCAGTCCGACTAGCGGGAGGGCGAATTCGGATACGCAGTATTTT.

This clonotype was seen a handful of times. The chain combines TRBV3-1 with TRBJ1-1; D is possibly TRBD1 (6 bases). The germline V gene has CDR1 LGHDT and CDR2 YNNKEL (reference sequence). Trimming removed 4 bases at V and 5 bases at J, with 17 bases between. The CDR3 covers 15 residues. The DNA of the CDR3 is TGTGCCAGCAGCCCGGGACAACCCCCTCGGACTGAAGCTTTCTTT. This sequence encodes CASSPGQPPRTEAFF.

The chain is built from TRBV24-1 and TRBJ2-5; 8 bases align to TRBD1. Germline assignment: CDR1 KGHDR and CDR2 SFDVKD. The CDR3 is 15 residues long. Losses at the gene ends were 4 bases for V and 2 bases for J; bases not matched to a gene: 5. As DNA, the CDR3 is TGTGCCACCAGTGACCGGGGACAGGCACAAGAGACCCAGTACTTC. Its protein product is CATSDRGQAQETQYF.

V usage is TRBV2 and J usage is TRBJ2-3; TRBD1 might be the D (6 bases). V dropped 5 bases and J dropped 0 bases, with 9 bases sitting between them. From germline, CDR1 is SNHLY and CDR2 FYNNEI. CDR3 length: 14 amino acids. DNA of the CDR3: TGTGCCAGCAGTAAGACAGGTAGCACAGATACGCAGTATTTT. Amino acid sequence: CASSKTGSTDTQYF. The full variable domain, with the rest looked up from reference TRBV2 and TRBJ2-3, is EPEVTQTPSHQVTQMGQEVILRCVPISNHLYFYWYRQILGQKVEFLVSFYNNEISEKSEIFDDQFSVERPDGSNFTLKIRSTKLEDSAMYFCASSKTGSTDTQYFGPGTRLTVL.

This chain joins TRBV30 and TRBJ1-5, with 9 bases identical to TRBD1. CDR1 is GTSNPN and CDR2 is SVGIG in the germline V gene (reference sequence). The CDR3 totals 13 residues. V was pared by 3 bases and J by 6 bases, with 3 bases of the junction left unmatched. CDR3 bases: TGTGCCTGGAGCACAGGGGGCGGTCAGCCCCAGCATTTT. As protein: CAWSTGGGQPQHF.

The rearrangement uses TRBV2 and TRBJ2-2, with D unresolved. Trimming cost V 9 bases and J 6 bases, with 8 bases left between them. CDR1 SNHLY and CDR2 FYNNEI come from the germline V gene. The CDR3 covers 11 residues. Here the CDR3 DNA reads TGTGCCAGTAGAAAGGCCGGGGAGCTGTTTTTT. Its translation is CASRKAGELFF.

This clonotype was seen only a few times. This chain connects TRBV6-6 to TRBJ1-2; D perhaps matches TRBD1 (6 bases). The CDR3 has 14 residues. Trimming took 3 bases from V and 6 from J, leaving 14 bases between them. Germline V gene lookup returns CDR1 MNHNY and CDR2 SVGAGI (reference sequence). As DNA, the CDR3 is TGTGCCAGCAGTTATCCCGGACAGCCACATGGCTACACCTTC. Translated, it gives CASSYPGQPHGYTF.

The genes are TRBV12-3 or TRBV12-4 and TRBJ2-1, with 7 positions matching TRBD2. There are 14 residues in the CDR3. The ends lost 4 bases at V and 5 bases at J; junction bases unmatched: 5. The CDR3 region has the DNA TGTGCCAGCAGTTACCTTCGGGAGGACAATGAGCAGTTCTTC. Its translation is CASSYLREDNEQFF.

This clonotype was seen a single time. The chain has TRBV9 and TRBJ2-7; D unclear. In germline, CDR1 is SGDLS, CDR2 YYNGEE. CDR3 length: 14 amino acids. V was cut by 0 bases and J by 5 bases, with 12 bases left in between. This CDR3 reads CASSVGGTENEQYF. DNA of the CDR3: TGTGCCAGCAGCGTAGGGGGTACGGAAAACGAGCAGTACTTC.

In this sample, this clonotype turned up many times. V and J are TRBV20-1 and TRBJ2-7; D possibly matches TRBD1 or TRBD2 (7 bases each). Germline V gives CDR1 DFQATT, CDR2 SNEGSKA (reference sequence). The CDR3 sequence is 15 residues long. V shed 4 bases and J shed 3 bases, with 19 bases lying between them. The CDR3 is CSATPGEGAGYEQYF. For the CDR3, the DNA is TGCAGTGCTACCCCCGGGGAGGGGGCGGGCTACGAGCAGTACTTC.

CDR3 in amino acids: CASSLQGDRRDTQYF. In nucleotides, the CDR3 is TGTGCCAGCAGCTTACAGGGGGATCGCCGAGATACGCAGTATTTT. The rearrangement links TRBV11-2 to TRBJ2-3, with 7 bases fitting TRBD1. Germline values: CDR1 SGHAT, CDR2 FQNNGV. Germline trimming cut 2 bases from V and 5 bases from J; bases unmatched to any gene: 7. This CDR3 has 15 residues.

This clonotype was detected only a few times. The chain uses TRBV5-4 and TRBJ2-1; TRBD2 matches 12 bases. The CDR3 has 18 amino acids. The V and J ends lost 4 bases and 7 bases, in that order; junction bases with no gene match: 15. Germline assignment: CDR1 SGHNT and CDR2 YYREEE (reference sequence). CDR3 DNA: TGTGCCAGCAGCCTCTCCGGCAAGACTAGCGGGGGTCTAAATGAGCAGTTCTTC. Translation: CASSLSGKTSGGLNEQFF.

The chain joins TRBV11-3 to TRBJ2-2, with D unresolved. The CDR3 runs to 16 residues. The germline V gene has CDR1 SGHNT and CDR2 YENEEA. V lost 3 bases and J lost 4, with 15 bases in between. CDR3 residues: CASSLTVRVSTGELFF. Here the CDR3 DNA reads TGTGCCAGCAGCTTGACGGTACGGGTATCCACCGGGGAGCTGTTTTTT. The whole variable domain, filled in from reference TRBV11-3 and TRBJ2-2, reads EAGVVQSPRYKIIEKKQPVAFWCNPISGHNTLYWYLQNLGQGPELLIRYENEEAVDDSQLPKDRFSAERLKGVDSTLKIQPAELGDSAVYLCASSLTVRVSTGELFFGEGSRLTVL.

This chain links TRBV27 with TRBJ2-1; the D is unclear. Germline lookup yields CDR1 MNHEY and CDR2 SMNVEV (reference sequence). This CDR3 has 12 residues. V dropped 7 bases and J dropped 5 bases, with 9 bases sitting between them. CDR3: CASNGYDNEQFF. As DNA, the CDR3 is TGTGCCAGCAATGGGTACGACAATGAGCAGTTCTTC.

The chain links TRBV6-2 or TRBV6-3 to TRBJ2-5; a possible D gene is TRBD2 (6 bases). The CDR3 sequence is 11 residues long. Germline CDR1 and CDR2: MNHEY and SVGEGT. Trimming removed 7 bases at V and 7 bases at J, with 10 bases between. CDR3 nucleotide sequence: TGTGCCAGCACTGTCGGGGGGACCCAGTACTTC. It yields the protein CASTVGGTQYF.